A selection of T cell receptor beta chains follows, all from one sample in a study of T cells after yellow fever vaccination. TCRdb reprocessed the 5' RACE reads with MiXCR, giving one entry per CDR3 protein. The sample shows 620,000 or so distinct CDR3 sequences, approximately 13% of them seen only once. The sample here was PBMCs, taken on the day of the yellow fever booster vaccination. These receptors were obtained from a man aged 25-45 years who received the YFV17D yellow fever vaccine. Each CDR3 is given with its conserved first and last residue. D genes are given only for firm matches. Expanded clones get a size class; other rows say once, few or many, or leave the size out.

TRBV4-2	TRBJ2-5	TRBD1	.	CASSQPGQGHETQYF	TGTGCCAGCAGCCAGCCAGGACAGGGACATGAGACCCAGTACTTC
TRBV12-3/TRBV12-4	TRBJ2-3	.	.	CASSFRRAGDTQYF	TGTGCCAGCAGTTTCCGGAGGGCCGGAGATACGCAGTATTTT
TRBV7-2	TRBJ2-7	.	few	CASSLGQGSNEQYF	TGTGCCAGCAGCTTAGGCCAGGGGAGCAACGAGCAGTACTTC
TRBV29-1	TRBJ2-1	TRBD2	few	CSIGTSGSLQFF	TGCAGCATAGGGACTAGCGGGAGTTTGCAGTTCTTC
TRBV29-1	TRBJ1-1	.	.	CSAGAEAFF	TGCAGCGCAGGGGCAGAAGCTTTCTTT
TRBV20-1	TRBJ2-7	TRBD2	few	CSAKEGSGRYEQYF	TGCAGTGCTAAGGAAGGTAGCGGGCGCTACGAGCAGTACTTC
TRBV29-1	TRBJ2-5	.	.	CSVEQGLGETQYF	TGCAGCGTTGAACAGGGACTCGGGGAGACCCAGTACTTC
TRBV7-9	TRBJ2-5	.	many	CASSFKLGQETQYF	TGTGCCAGCAGCTTTAAGTTGGGGCAAGAGACCCAGTACTTC
TRBV5-5	TRBJ2-5	.	many	CASSYDGPQETQYF	TGTGCCAGCAGCTATGACGGCCCTCAAGAGACCCAGTACTTC
TRBV20-1	TRBJ2-1	TRBD1	.	CSALQGAVNEQFF	TGCAGTGCACTACAGGGGGCAGTAAATGAGCAGTTCTTC
TRBV19	TRBJ2-1	.	.	CASSIVPWAYNEQFF	TGTGCCAGTAGTATTGTTCCGTGGGCCTACAATGAGCAGTTCTTC
TRBV12-3/TRBV12-4	TRBJ1-1	.	.	CASGGRDEAFF	TGTGCCAGCGGGGGGAGGGATGAAGCTTTCTTT
TRBV20-1	TRBJ2-3	.	many	CSPLAGVGTDTQYF	TGCAGTCCCTTAGCTGGAGTTGGCACAGATACGCAGTATTTT
TRBV12-5	TRBJ2-5	.	few	CASGPGTQETQYF	TGTGCTAGTGGTCCAGGGACCCAAGAGACCCAGTACTTC
TRBV21-1	TRBJ2-1	.	few	CAGGGNRDNEQFF	TGTGCCGGTGGGGGGAACAGAGACAATGAGCAGTTCTTC
TRBV2	TRBJ2-2	.	few	CASQWENTGELFF	TGTGCCAGCCAGTGGGAGAACACCGGGGAGCTGTTTTTT
TRBV5-1	TRBJ2-3	.	few	CASSLYPGADTQYF	TGCGCCAGCAGCTTGTATCCGGGAGCCGATACGCAGTATTTT
TRBV30	TRBJ1-3	.	.	CAWSGVTIYF	TGTGCCTGGAGTGGTGTTACCATATATTTT
TRBV12-3/TRBV12-4	TRBJ2-1	.	.	CASSPRGGEQFF	TGTGCCAGCAGCCCCCGAGGGGGTGAGCAGTTCTTC
TRBV18	TRBJ2-2	.	few	CASSPFEDSYNTGELFF	TGTGCCAGCTCACCATTCGAGGACAGTTATAACACCGGGGAGCTGTTTTTT
TRBV9	TRBJ1-2	.	many	CASSVGGVNYGYTF	TGTGCCAGCAGCGTCGGGGGCGTTAACTATGGCTACACCTTC
TRBV3-1	TRBJ1-4	.	.	CASSHHGTEEKLFF	TGTGCCAGCAGCCATCACGGGACGGAAGAAAAACTGTTTTTT
TRBV7-2	TRBJ2-1	.	few	CASSYGGQQFF	TGTGCCAGCAGCTACGGGGGTCAGCAGTTCTTC
TRBV5-1	TRBJ2-7	TRBD2	few	CASSGTSGAYEQYF	TGCGCCAGCAGCGGAACTAGCGGGGCCTACGAGCAGTACTTC
TRBV11-2	TRBJ2-2	TRBD2	.	CASLLAEKGGELFF	TGTGCCAGCTTACTAGCGGAGAAGGGCGGGGAGCTGTTTTTT
TRBV20-1	TRBJ2-4	TRBD2	many	CSATKIAGGQNIQYF	TGCAGTGCTACCAAAATAGCGGGAGGGCAAAACATTCAGTACTTC
TRBV30	TRBJ2-7	TRBD1	few	CAWRGTGVDEQYF	TGTGCCTGGAGAGGGACAGGGGTAGACGAGCAGTACTTC
TRBV30	TRBJ1-5	.	many	CAWSHPGNQPQHF	TGTGCCTGGAGTCATCCGGGCAATCAGCCCCAGCATTTT
TRBV7-2	TRBJ2-2	TRBD2	few	CASSLIAGTNTGELFF	TGTGCCAGCAGCTTAATAGCGGGCACGAACACCGGGGAGCTGTTTTTT
TRBV20-1	TRBJ1-5	.	few	CSAREQVDQPQHF	TGCAGTGCTAGAGAACAGGTAGATCAGCCCCAGCATTTT
TRBV4-2	TRBJ2-1	.	few	CASSQDLYVVNNEQFF	TGTGCCAGCAGCCAAGATCTCTACGTGGTAAACAATGAGCAGTTCTTC
TRBV7-9	TRBJ2-1	.	many	CASTGDYNEQFF	TGTGCCAGCACGGGTGATTACAATGAGCAGTTCTTC
TRBV20-1	TRBJ1-5	TRBD1	.	CSAAGDRRYQPQHF	TGCAGTGCTGCAGGGGACAGGCGTTATCAGCCCCAGCATTTT
TRBV12-3/TRBV12-4	TRBJ2-1	.	many	CASSFRVDVYNEQFF	TGTGCCAGCAGTTTCCGGGTAGACGTCTACAATGAGCAGTTCTTC
TRBV5-5	TRBJ1-2	.	.	CASSLLGIVYGYTF	TGTGCCAGCAGCTTGCTTGGAATAGTCTATGGCTACACCTTC
TRBV9	TRBJ1-2	.	.	CASSLVEDSHYGYTF	TGTGCCAGCAGCTTAGTAGAGGACAGTCACTATGGCTACACCTTC
TRBV10-3	TRBJ2-1	.	.	CAISESGGFDNEQFF	TGTGCCATCAGTGAGTCTGGAGGGTTTGACAATGAGCAGTTCTTC
TRBV20-1	TRBJ1-4	.	.	CSASQGAEEKLFF	TGCAGTGCTAGCCAGGGAGCTGAGGAAAAACTGTTTTTT
TRBV5-1	TRBJ2-5	.	few	CASSLQAGETQYF	TGCGCCAGCAGCTTGCAGGCTGGCGAGACCCAGTACTTC
TRBV11-2	TRBJ2-1	TRBD1	.	CASRLGQGLYNEQFF	TGTGCCAGCAGATTGGGACAGGGGCTTTACAATGAGCAGTTCTTC
TRBV5-4	TRBJ2-3	TRBD2	once	CASSLFLAGVDTQYF	TGTGCCAGCAGCTTGTTCCTAGCGGGAGTAGATACGCAGTATTTT
TRBV5-1	TRBJ2-7	.	few	CASSLGQVLGEQYF	TGCGCCAGCAGCTTGGGACAGGTTTTGGGCGAGCAGTACTTC
TRBV15	TRBJ2-1	.	few	CATSSVYNEQFF	TGTGCCACCAGCAGTGTTTACAATGAGCAGTTCTTC
TRBV9	TRBJ2-7	.	many	CASSSSPAGLARQYF	TGTGCCAGCAGCTCATCTCCGGCGGGACTCGCTAGGCAGTACTTC
TRBV6-5	TRBJ1-2	TRBD1	.	CASSYQGGLYGYTF	TGTGCCAGCAGTTACCAGGGGGGCCTCTATGGCTACACCTTC
TRBV7-9	TRBJ2-1	.	few	CASSLNVGEQFF	TGTGCCAGCAGCTTAAACGTAGGTGAGCAGTTCTTC
TRBV6-5	TRBJ2-1	TRBD2	few	CASSYGGSVDEQFF	TGTGCCAGCAGTTACGGCGGGAGTGTCGATGAGCAGTTCTTC
TRBV23-1	TRBJ2-6	TRBD1	.	CASSHNPGQGSAGANVLTF	TGCGCCAGCAGTCACAACCCGGGACAGGGTTCGGCTGGGGCCAACGTCCTGACTTTC
TRBV15	TRBJ2-2	.	.	CATSRDLSRMNTGELFF	TGTGCCACCAGCAGAGATCTTTCCAGGATGAACACCGGGGAGCTGTTTTTT
TRBV3-1	TRBJ2-3	.	.	CASSLLGGPADTQYF	TGTGCCAGCAGCCTACTCGGGGGCCCCGCAGATACGCAGTATTTT
TRBV29-1	TRBJ2-3	TRBD2	many	CSVELAGGPTDTQYF	TGCAGCGTTGAACTAGCGGGAGGGCCCACAGATACGCAGTATTTT
TRBV27	TRBJ2-5	.	.	CASSFQLRGTQYF	TGTGCCAGCAGTTTTCAGCTCCGAGGGACCCAGTACTTC
TRBV29-1	TRBJ2-5	.	.	CGVPTEETQYF	TGCGGCGTTCCGACCGAAGAGACCCAGTACTTC
TRBV7-2	TRBJ1-1	.	.	CASKRDFVVPEAFF	TGTGCCAGCAAGAGGGACTTCGTTGTACCTGAAGCTTTCTTT
TRBV6-6	TRBJ1-6	.	many	CASSYSDSPLHF	TGTGCCAGCAGTTACTCAGATTCACCCCTCCACTTT
TRBV20-1	TRBJ1-1	.	few	CSASPRAEAFF	TGCAGTGCTAGTCCCCGGGCTGAAGCTTTCTTT
TRBV12-3/TRBV12-4	TRBJ2-1	TRBD2	.	CASSQETSGSNEQFF	TGTGCCAGCAGCCAGGAGACTAGCGGGAGTAATGAGCAGTTCTTC
TRBV6-5	TRBJ2-7	.	few	CASSYSTRGDEQYF	TGTGCCAGCAGTTACTCGACCAGGGGCGACGAGCAGTACTTC
TRBV12-3/TRBV12-4	TRBJ2-3	.	.	CASSLEMLTDTQYF	TGTGCCAGCAGTTTAGAGATGCTCACAGATACGCAGTATTTT